A few counts support the clone carrying this T cell receptor beta chain. The antigen is undetermined. The ends were cut back, 6 bases at V and 4 bases at J, with 10 bases in the middle. This CDR3 region has 13 residues. The sample comes from a study of identical twins. Each CDR3 protein is one row after TCRdb ran MiXCR on the 5' RACE reads. The sample holds 500,000 to 700,000 distinct CDR3 sequences; 7% to 7.5% are singletons and the top ten take approximately 1.5%. Regarding the study as a whole: Within cord blood, abundant beta clonotypes carried fewer insertions, but memory repertoires showed no such trend.

This sample also belongs to another study, concerning yellow fever vaccine responses in identical twins. According to that study: Reports say the vaccine T cell response in twins looked partly convergent and partly personalized.

The rearrangement uses TRBV12-3 or TRBV12-4 and TRBJ1-3, with D uncertain. The sequence was collected from a woman aged 18-29 years in good health. Sequenced sample: PBMCs. The CDR3, as DNA: TGTGCCAGCAGGCGCCCGACGGGAAACACCATATATTTT. Translation: CASRRPTGNTIYF.